Each of the 19 T cell receptor beta chains below was sequenced from the same sample in a study of blood T cells in healthy people across ages. A second PCR of roughly 7 to 11 cycles used a sample-barcoded 5' primer and a J-beta primer mix. One entry per CDR3 protein results from TCRdb running MiXCR on the 5' RACE reads. Seen here are 1.5 million to 1.8 million distinct CDR3 sequences, less than 45% observed once, and the top ten hold around 4%. Sequenced material: blood. The receptors were sampled from a young woman in good health.

The gene calls are TRBV7-2 and TRBJ2-3, with D perhaps TRBD2 (6 bases). The CDR3 consists of 16 residues. V lost 5 bases and J lost 5, with 20 bases in between. The germline CDR1 and CDR2 sequences are SGHTA and FQGNSA. The CDR3: CASSPPGGGIGDTQYF. Written as DNA, the CDR3 is TGTGCCAGCAGCCCCCCAGGAGGAGGGATCGGAGATACGCAGTATTTT.

This chain uses TRBV6-5 with TRBJ2-7, with TRBD1 matching over 7 bases. V shed 5 bases, J shed 2 bases, and the junction held 3 bases outside the gene matches. Germline V gives CDR1 MNHEY, CDR2 SVGAGI. This CDR3 comprises 13 residues. The CDR3 region is CASSTTGTYEQYF. DNA of the CDR3: TGTGCCAGCAGTACGACAGGGACCTACGAGCAGTACTTC.

This clonotype was counted a few times. V usage is TRBV20-1 and J usage is TRBJ2-5; D is unresolved. Germline assignment: CDR1 DFQATT and CDR2 SNEGSKA (reference sequence). The CDR3 totals 16 residues. V was shortened by 3 bases and J by 0 bases, with 17 bases between the two germline ends. DNA for the CDR3: TGCAGTGCTAGGCCCTTCAACGTTGGGAACCAAGAGACCCAGTACTTC. Protein product: CSARPFNVGNQETQYF.

J is TRBJ2-7 and V is TRBV20-1; TRBD2 matches 7 bases. The J call may be faulty, since TRBJ2-5 better matches the DNA end. The CDR3 has 14 amino acids. CDR1 is DFQATT and CDR2 is SNEGSKA in the germline V gene (reference sequence). The CDR3 region has the DNA TGCAGTGCTAGAGATACGGGAGGAGTGTGGACCCAGTACTTC. Translation gives CSARDTGGVWTQYF.

This clonotype was observed a handful of times. The chain combines TRBV7-2 with TRBJ2-7; D assignment may be TRBD1 or TRBD2 (5 bases each). The CDR3 has 15 residues. Trimming removed 3 bases at V and 0 bases at J, with 12 bases between. The germline CDR1 and CDR2 sequences are SGHTA and FQGNSA. The CDR3 sequence is CASSLGRESSYEQYF. The CDR3 bases are TGTGCCAGCAGCTTGGGACGGGAAAGCTCCTACGAGCAGTACTTC.

This clonotype was seen only once. The chain is built from TRBV9 and TRBJ2-1; possibly TRBD1 for D (6 bases). Germline-derived CDR1 and CDR2 are SGDLS and YYNGEE. V lost 4 bases and J lost 3, with 17 bases in between. There are 16 residues in the CDR3. For the CDR3, the DNA is TGTGCCAGCAGCCCCGGGTGGGGGCCGGTCTACAATGAGCAGTTCTTC. It is translated as CASSPGWGPVYNEQFF.

With respect to this clonotype: One end of the junction fails to match germline, which may point to a read error. This CDR3 reads CASSFLPGTNNEAFF. The CDR3 bases are TGTGCCAGCAGTTTCCTGCCGGGGACCAACAATGAAGCTTTCTTT. The chain recombines TRBV27 with TRBJ1-1; possibly TRBD1 for D (5 bases). CDR3 length: 15 amino acids. The germline V gene encodes CDR1 MNHEY and CDR2 SMNVEV (reference sequence).

The V call is TRBV28, the J call TRBJ2-4, with 7 bases matching TRBD1. V was clipped by 7 bases and J by 13 bases; unmatched bases: 25. The CDR3 loop spans 17 amino acids. CDR1 MDHEN and CDR2 SYDVKM come from the germline V gene. CDR3 in DNA: TGTGCCAGCACCTTCCAGACCGGGACAGCTAATTACAATGAGCAGTACTTC. This translates into CASTFQTGTANYNEQYF.

The genes are TRBV6-6 and TRBJ1-4; a possible D gene is TRBD1 (6 bases). The germline CDR1 and CDR2 sequences are MNHNY and SVGAGI (reference sequence). With 8 bases removed from V and 3 bases from J, the gap between germline ends came to 16 bases. CDR3 length: 15 amino acids. For the CDR3, the DNA is TGTGCCAGCGCAAATCAGGGGCTCTCTAATGAAAAACTGTTTTTT. The encoded protein is CASANQGLSNEKLFF.

This clonotype is a singleton in its sample. The V and J genes are TRBV6-2 or TRBV6-3 and TRBJ2-5; D is unclear. With 4 bases removed from V and 2 bases from J, the gap between germline ends came to 14 bases. CDR3 length equals 15 residues. The germline V gene encodes CDR1 MNHEY and CDR2 SVGEGT. The CDR3 DNA reads as TGTGCCAGCAGTTCCCAAAGGTTGGGGCAAGAGACCCAGTACTTC. It translates to CASSSQRLGQETQYF.

This chain connects TRBV3-1 to TRBJ2-3; possibly TRBD2 for D (5 bases). This CDR3 spans 18 amino acids. V was cut by 2 bases and J by 2 bases, with 20 bases left in between. Germline-derived CDR1 and CDR2 are LGHDT and YNNKEL (reference sequence). The CDR3 nucleotides are TGTGCCAGCAGCCAAATTGGTCTCGAACGGGGAGACACAGATACGCAGTATTTT. This codes for CASSQIGLERGDTDTQYF.

The chain joins TRBV27 to TRBJ2-3; the D call may be TRBD1 or TRBD2 (5 bases each). There are 15 residues in the CDR3. The V and J ends lost 6 bases and 4 bases respectively, with 17 bases between them. CDR1 MNHEY and CDR2 SMNVEV come from the germline V gene (reference sequence). The DNA of the CDR3 is TGTGCCAGCAGGCCCGGGACCCAGGGCCCAGATACGCAGTATTTT. Its protein product is CASRPGTQGPDTQYF.

This clonotype was recorded a few times. The chain carries TRBV4-1 and TRBJ1-2, with 7 bases lining up with TRBD1. V dropped 3 bases and J dropped 6; count of bases not matched to a gene: 10. Per germline, CDR1 MGHRA and CDR2 YSYEKL. The CDR3 has 15 residues. The CDR3 loop reads CASSHLFRDSDGYTF. In DNA form, the CDR3 reads TGCGCCAGCAGCCACCTTTTCCGGGACAGCGATGGCTACACCTTC.

This clonotype was recorded a few times. The chain recombines TRBV20-1 with TRBJ2-3; 7 nucleotides match TRBD2. The CDR3 is made up of 15 amino acids. V trimming: 0 bases; J trimming: 2 bases; junction bases outside the gene matches: 5. Germline assignment: CDR1 DFQATT and CDR2 SNEGSKA (reference sequence). The CDR3 sequence: CSARDPAGVTDTQYF. The DNA of the CDR3 is TGCAGTGCTAGAGATCCGGCGGGAGTCACAGATACGCAGTATTTT.

This clonotype showed up many times. This chain joins TRBV29-1 and TRBJ2-5; 7 nucleotides align to TRBD1. V trimming: 6 bases; J trimming: 5 bases; junction bases outside the gene matches: 6. The germline gives CDR1 SQVTM, CDR2 ANQGSEA. The CDR3 has 12 amino acids. The CDR3 DNA sequence: TGCAGCGTCTCAGGGGGACACGAGACCCAGTACTTC. Translation gives CSVSGGHETQYF.

The chain has TRBV7-2 and TRBJ2-1; D possibly corresponds to TRBD2 (6 bases). The V and J ends lost 5 bases and 5 bases respectively, with 16 bases between them. Germline V gene sequence: CDR1 SGHTA, CDR2 FQGNSA. CDR3 length equals 15 residues. In DNA form, the CDR3 reads TGTGCCAGCAGCCCCCGAGGTGGGACTGACAATGAGCAGTTCTTC. It is translated as CASSPRGGTDNEQFF.

For this clonotype: This could be a read error, since a much larger clone is one nucleotide away. The chain links TRBV10-3 to TRBJ2-3; D assignment may be TRBD1 or TRBD2 (5 bases each). The V gene's germline CDR1 is ENHRY and CDR2 SYGVKD. The CDR3 sequence is 16 residues long. Trimming removed 3 bases at V and 7 bases at J, with 20 bases between. The chain's CDR3 is CAISDPGPWSEHTQYF. CDR3 bases: TGTGCCATCAGTGATCCGGGACCGTGGAGTGAACATACGCAGTATTTT.

This clonotype has just one count. The chain uses TRBV6-6 and TRBJ2-1; maybe TRBD2 (7 bases). Near its end, the DNA agrees better with TRBJ2-7, so the J call may be wrong. This CDR3 is built from 17 residues. Germline loops: CDR1 MNHNY, CDR2 SVGAGI (reference sequence). The CDR3 DNA reads as TGTGCCAGCAGTTACATAGGGGGGGCAGGGGTCTACAATGAGCAGTACTTC. It codes for CASSYIGGAGVYNEQYF.

The CDR3 coding sequence is TGTGCCAGCAGCTTAGTCGTCGGGATCCCTAAAGGCTCTGGGGCCAACGTCCTGACTTTC. Amino acids: CASSLVVGIPKGSGANVLTF. The genes are TRBV7-9 and TRBJ2-6; a possible D gene is TRBD2 (5 bases). Germline assignment: CDR1 SEHNR and CDR2 FQNEAQ (reference sequence). This CDR3 comprises 20 residues. V was shortened by 1 base and J by 0 bases, with 19 bases between the two germline ends.